Below are 8 T cell receptor beta chains sequenced from a single sample in a study of T cell changes during pregnancy in multiple sclerosis. TCRdb's copy holds only in-frame clones and misses some; the assay was immunoSEQ multiplex PCR. The table lists about 62,000 clones, 89% of them singletons. The source material was peripheral blood, sampled in the first trimester of pregnancy. Every receptor here comes from a female donor with multiple sclerosis, enrolled in a pregnancy study.

This clone was seen once. CDR3 in amino acids: CASSYGGTDSYEQYF. The CDR3 DNA reads as TGTGCCAGCAGTTACGGGGGGACAGACTCCTACGAGCAGTACTTC. This chain links TRBV6-5 with TRBJ2-7; TRBD1 might be the D (7 bases). Looked up from germline, CDR1 is MNHEY and CDR2 is SVGAGI. This CDR3 spans 15 amino acids. V was clipped by 2 bases and J by 0 bases, with 11 bases between them.

The genes are TRBV29-1 and TRBJ2-7; a weak D match, TRBD1 (6 bases). CDR3 length: 13 residues. Trimming stripped 5 bases from V and 6 bases from J, with 17 bases between. Germline CDR1 reads SQVTM; CDR2 reads ANQGSEA. Here the CDR3 DNA reads TGCAGCGTTCTTCTCACACAGGGTGGCGAGCAGTACTTC. Translating it yields CSVLLTQGGEQYF.

The V call is TRBV4-2, the J call TRBJ2-7; D might be TRBD2 (6 bases). Germline lookup yields CDR1 LGHNA and CDR2 YNFKEQ. The V end lost 3 bases, the J end lost 2 bases, and 17 bases lay between the germline ends. The CDR3 length is 16 residues. The CDR3 DNA follows: TGTGCCAGCAGCCAGCAGTACGGGACTCATACCTACGAGCAGTACTTC. Its translation is CASSQQYGTHTYEQYF.

This clone showed up just a few times. The V call is TRBV7-8, the J call TRBJ2-7; D is perhaps TRBD1 (5 bases). The CDR3 has 12 residues. Germline loops: CDR1 SGHVS, CDR2 FQNEAQ. V was cut by 5 bases and J by 3 bases, with 8 bases left in between. The DNA of the CDR3 is TGTGCCAGCAGCGTACAGGTCTACGAGCAGTACTTC. Translation gives CASSVQVYEQYF.

The rearrangement links TRBV7-9 to TRBJ2-3, with 7 bases fitting TRBD1. CDR1 SEHNR and CDR2 FQNEAQ come from the germline V gene (reference sequence). The trim removed 7 bases at V and 5 bases at J, leaving 9 bases unmatched. The CDR3 runs 14 residues. The CDR3 region has the DNA TGTGCCAGCAAATTGACAGGGTCGGTAGATACGCAGTATTTT. Translating gives CASKLTGSVDTQYF. Variable domain in full (rest from reference TRBV7-9 and TRBJ2-3): DTGVSQNPRHKITKRGQNVTFRCDPISEHNRLYWYRQTLGQGPEFLTYFQNEAQLEKSRLLSDRFSAERPKGSFSTLEIQRTEQGDSAMYLCASKLTGSVDTQYFGPGTRLTVL.

This clone came up once. This chain joins TRBV27 and TRBJ2-7; the match to TRBD1 covers 10 bases. The CDR3 spans 14 residues. Losses at the gene ends were 2 bases for V and 3 bases for J; bases not matched to a gene: 1. Germline loops: CDR1 MNHEY, CDR2 SMNVEV (reference sequence). CDR3 residues: CASSLRDRGYEQYF. The CDR3 DNA is TGTGCCAGCAGTTTAAGGGACAGGGGCTACGAGCAGTACTTC.

The gene calls are TRBV18 and TRBJ2-2; 8 bases match TRBD1. V gave up 7 bases and J gave up 5 bases; unmatched junction bases: 15. CDR3 length: 17 residues. The V gene's germline CDR1 is KGHSH and CDR2 LQKENI. CDR3 in DNA: TGTGCCAGCTTAGCTGGACAGGGAAGTCGGTGGACCGGGGAGCTGTTTTTT. It specifies CASLAGQGSRWTGELFF. The complete variable domain, with remaining parts taken from reference TRBV18 and TRBJ2-2, reads NAGVMQNPRHLVRRRGQEARLRCSPMKGHSHVYWYRQLPEEGLKFMVYLQKENIIDESGMPKERFSAEFPKEGPSILRIQQVVRGDSAAYFCASLAGQGSRWTGELFFGEGSRLTVL.

The chain carries TRBV2 and TRBJ2-1; 8 bases are a match to TRBD2. Germline CDR1 and CDR2: SNHLY and FYNNEI. The junction had 8 bases not matched to a gene; V was cut back by 4 bases and J by 3 bases. This CDR3 is built from 16 residues. The CDR3 region is CASSAERLANYNEQFF. CDR3 in DNA: TGTGCCAGCAGTGCGGAGCGACTAGCGAACTACAATGAGCAGTTCTTC.